This TCR beta chain originates from a study of blood T cell repertoires in COVID-19. J was trimmed by 1 base and V by 0 bases; bases with no gene match: 5. Germline V gene lookup returns CDR1 GTSNPN and CDR2 SVGIG (reference sequence). The CDR3 runs 15 residues. While infection was still active, Seattle patients were enrolled and then followed longitudinally. Profiling relied on immunoSEQ multiplex PCR, and the TCRdb table lists in-frame clones only, not all of them. Seen here are 330,000 or so clones, about nine tenths observed once, and the top ten hold approximately 10%. The sequenced sample consisted of peripheral blood. This TCR came from a man aged 30-40 years with COVID-19, enrolled during active disease. The rearrangement uses TRBV30 and TRBJ1-1, with 7 bases aligning to TRBD1. The CDR3 protein is CAWSVLGQENTEAFF. In DNA, the CDR3 is TGTGCCTGGAGTGTACTAGGACAGGAGAACACTGAAGCTTTCTTT.